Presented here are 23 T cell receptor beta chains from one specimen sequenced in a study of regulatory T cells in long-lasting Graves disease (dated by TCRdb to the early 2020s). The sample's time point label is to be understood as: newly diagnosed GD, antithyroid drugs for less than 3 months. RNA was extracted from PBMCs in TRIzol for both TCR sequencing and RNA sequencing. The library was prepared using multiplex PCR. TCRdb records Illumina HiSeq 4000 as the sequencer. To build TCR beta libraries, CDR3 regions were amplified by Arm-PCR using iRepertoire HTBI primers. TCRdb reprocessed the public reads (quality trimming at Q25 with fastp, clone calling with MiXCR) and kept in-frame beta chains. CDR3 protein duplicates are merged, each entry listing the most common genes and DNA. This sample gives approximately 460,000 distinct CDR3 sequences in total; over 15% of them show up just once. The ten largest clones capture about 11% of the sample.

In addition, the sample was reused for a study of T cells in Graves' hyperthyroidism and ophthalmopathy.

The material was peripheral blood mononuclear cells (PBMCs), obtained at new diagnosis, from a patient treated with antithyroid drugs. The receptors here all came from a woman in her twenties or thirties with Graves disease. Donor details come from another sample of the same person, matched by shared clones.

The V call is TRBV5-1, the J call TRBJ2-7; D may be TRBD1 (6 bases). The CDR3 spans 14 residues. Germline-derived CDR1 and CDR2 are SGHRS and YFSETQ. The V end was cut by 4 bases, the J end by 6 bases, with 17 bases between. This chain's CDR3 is CASSPRDQGFEQYF. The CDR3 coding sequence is TGCGCCAGCAGCCCGCGCGACCAGGGGTTCGAGCAGTACTTC.

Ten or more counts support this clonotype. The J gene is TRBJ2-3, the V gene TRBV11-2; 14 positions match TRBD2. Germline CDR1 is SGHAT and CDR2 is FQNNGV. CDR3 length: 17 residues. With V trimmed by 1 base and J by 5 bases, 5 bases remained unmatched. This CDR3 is CASSLVGLAGVVDTQYF. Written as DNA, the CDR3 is TGTGCCAGCAGCTTAGTGGGACTAGCGGGAGTTGTAGATACGCAGTATTTT.

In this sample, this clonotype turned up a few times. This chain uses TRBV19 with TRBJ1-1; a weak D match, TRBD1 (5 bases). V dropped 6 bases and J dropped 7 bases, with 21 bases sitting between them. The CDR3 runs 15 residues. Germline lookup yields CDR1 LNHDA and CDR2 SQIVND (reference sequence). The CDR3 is CASSHTGERMGEAFF. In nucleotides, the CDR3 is TGTGCCAGTAGCCATACGGGGGAGAGGATGGGTGAAGCTTTCTTT.

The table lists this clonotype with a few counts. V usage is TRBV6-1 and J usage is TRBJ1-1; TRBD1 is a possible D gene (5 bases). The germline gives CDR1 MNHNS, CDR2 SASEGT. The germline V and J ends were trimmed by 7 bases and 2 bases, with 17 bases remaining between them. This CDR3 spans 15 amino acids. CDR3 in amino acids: CASTRGAGFNTEAFF. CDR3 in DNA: TGTGCCAGCACCCGAGGGGCAGGCTTTAACACTGAAGCTTTCTTT.

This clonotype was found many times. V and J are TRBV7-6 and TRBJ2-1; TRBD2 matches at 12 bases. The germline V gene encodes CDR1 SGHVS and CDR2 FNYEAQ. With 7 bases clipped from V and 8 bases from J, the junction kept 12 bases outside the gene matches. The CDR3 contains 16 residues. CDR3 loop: CASIGRLAGDLDEQFF. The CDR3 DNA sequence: TGTGCCAGCATCGGAAGACTAGCGGGAGACCTGGATGAGCAGTTCTTC.

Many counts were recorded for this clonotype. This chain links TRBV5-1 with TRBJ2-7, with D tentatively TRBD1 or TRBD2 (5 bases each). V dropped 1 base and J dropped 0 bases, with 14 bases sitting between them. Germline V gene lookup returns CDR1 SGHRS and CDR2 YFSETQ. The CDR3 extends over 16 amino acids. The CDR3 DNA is TGCGCCAGCAGCTTGAGCCCGGGGCTGAGCTCCTACGAGCAGTACTTC. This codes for CASSLSPGLSSYEQYF.

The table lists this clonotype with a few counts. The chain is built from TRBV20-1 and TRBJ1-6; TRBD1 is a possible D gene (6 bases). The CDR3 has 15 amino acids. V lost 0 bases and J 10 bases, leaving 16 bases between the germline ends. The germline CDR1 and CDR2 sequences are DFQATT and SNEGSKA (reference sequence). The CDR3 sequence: CSARDPGRGYSPLHF. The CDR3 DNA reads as TGCAGTGCTAGAGATCCCGGCAGGGGTTACTCACCCCTCCACTTT.

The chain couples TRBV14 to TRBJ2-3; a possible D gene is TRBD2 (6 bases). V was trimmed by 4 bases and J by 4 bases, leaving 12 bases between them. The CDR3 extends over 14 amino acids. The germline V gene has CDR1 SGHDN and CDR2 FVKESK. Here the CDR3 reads CASSPGTFPDTQYF. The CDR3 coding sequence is TGTGCCAGCAGCCCCGGGACTTTCCCAGATACGCAGTATTTT.

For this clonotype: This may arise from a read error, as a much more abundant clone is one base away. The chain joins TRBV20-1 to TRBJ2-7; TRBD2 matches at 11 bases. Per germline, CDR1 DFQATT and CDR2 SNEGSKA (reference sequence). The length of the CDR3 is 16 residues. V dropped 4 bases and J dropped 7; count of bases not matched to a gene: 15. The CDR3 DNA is TGCAGTGCTAAGGGCGGAGCGTTAGCGGGAGGGAATGAGCAGTACTTC. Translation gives CSAKGGALAGGNEQYF.

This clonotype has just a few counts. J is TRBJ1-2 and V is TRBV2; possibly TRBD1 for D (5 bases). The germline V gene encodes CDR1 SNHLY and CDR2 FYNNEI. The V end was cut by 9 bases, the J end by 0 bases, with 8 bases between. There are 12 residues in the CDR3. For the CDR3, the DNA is TGTGCCAGAGAACAGGCTAACTATGGCTACACCTTC. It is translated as CAREQANYGYTF. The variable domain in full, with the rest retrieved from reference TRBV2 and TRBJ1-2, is EPEVTQTPSHQVTQMGQEVILRCVPISNHLYFYWYRQILGQKVEFLVSFYNNEISEKSEIFDDQFSVERPDGSNFTLKIRSTKLEDSAMYFCAREQANYGYTFGSGTRLTVV.

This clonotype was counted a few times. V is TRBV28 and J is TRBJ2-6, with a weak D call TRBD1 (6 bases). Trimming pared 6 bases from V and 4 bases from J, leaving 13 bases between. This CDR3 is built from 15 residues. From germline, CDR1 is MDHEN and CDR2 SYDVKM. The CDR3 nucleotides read TGTGCCAGCAGCCAATACAGGGCAGGGGCCAACGTCCTGACTTTC. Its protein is CASSQYRAGANVLTF.

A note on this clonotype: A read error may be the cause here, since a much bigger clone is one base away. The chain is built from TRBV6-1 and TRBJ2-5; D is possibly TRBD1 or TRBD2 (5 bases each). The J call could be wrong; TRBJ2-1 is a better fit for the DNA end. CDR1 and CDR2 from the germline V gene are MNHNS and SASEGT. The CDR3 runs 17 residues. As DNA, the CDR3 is TGTGCCAGCAAGCCGCGAGGGGCGATCCTCCCCCAAGAGACCCAGTTCTTC. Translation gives CASKPRGAILPQETQFF.

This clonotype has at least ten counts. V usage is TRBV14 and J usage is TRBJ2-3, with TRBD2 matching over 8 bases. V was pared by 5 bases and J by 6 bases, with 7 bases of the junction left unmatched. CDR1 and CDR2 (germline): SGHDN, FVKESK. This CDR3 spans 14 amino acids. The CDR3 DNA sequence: TGTGCCAGCAGCTATGGACTAGCCTTGGATACGCAGTATTTT. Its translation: CASSYGLALDTQYF.

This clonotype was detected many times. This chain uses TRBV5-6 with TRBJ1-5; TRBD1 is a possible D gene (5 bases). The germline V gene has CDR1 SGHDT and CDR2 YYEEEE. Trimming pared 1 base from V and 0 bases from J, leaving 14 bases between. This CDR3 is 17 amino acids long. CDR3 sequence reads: CASSLSSGLYSNQPQHF. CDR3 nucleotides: TGTGCCAGCAGCTTGTCGTCAGGGCTCTATAGCAATCAGCCCCAGCATTTT.

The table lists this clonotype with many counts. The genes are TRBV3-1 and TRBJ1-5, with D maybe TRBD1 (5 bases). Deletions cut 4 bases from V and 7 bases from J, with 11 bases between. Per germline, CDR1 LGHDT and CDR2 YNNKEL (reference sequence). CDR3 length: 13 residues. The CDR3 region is CASSRAGYQPQHF. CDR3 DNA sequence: TGTGCCAGCAGCCGCGCAGGGTACCAGCCCCAGCATTTT.

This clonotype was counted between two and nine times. The DNA for the CDR3 is TGTGCCAGCATCGAAGGGGGGAGAGGGATAGAGACCCAGTACTTC. This codes for CASIEGGRGIETQYF. V and J are TRBV2 and TRBJ2-5, with D tentatively TRBD1 or TRBD2 (6 bases each). With 7 bases removed from V and 4 bases from J, the gap between germline ends came to 19 bases. The CDR3 contains 15 residues. In germline, CDR1 is SNHLY, CDR2 FYNNEI.

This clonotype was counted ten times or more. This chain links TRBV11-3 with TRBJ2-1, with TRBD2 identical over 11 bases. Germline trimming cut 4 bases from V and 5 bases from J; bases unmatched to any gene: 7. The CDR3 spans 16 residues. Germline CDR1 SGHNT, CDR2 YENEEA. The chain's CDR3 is CASSSTGTSGNNEQFF. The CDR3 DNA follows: TGTGCCAGCAGCTCGACCGGGACTAGCGGAAACAATGAGCAGTTCTTC.

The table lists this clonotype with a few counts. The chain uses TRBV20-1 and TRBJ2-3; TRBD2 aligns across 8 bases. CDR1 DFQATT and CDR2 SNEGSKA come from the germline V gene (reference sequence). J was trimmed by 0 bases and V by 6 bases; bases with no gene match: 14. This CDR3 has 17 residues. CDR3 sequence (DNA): TGCAGTGCCAGGCAGCGGGAGAAGATGGGGAGCACAGATACGCAGTATTTT. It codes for CSARQREKMGSTDTQYF.

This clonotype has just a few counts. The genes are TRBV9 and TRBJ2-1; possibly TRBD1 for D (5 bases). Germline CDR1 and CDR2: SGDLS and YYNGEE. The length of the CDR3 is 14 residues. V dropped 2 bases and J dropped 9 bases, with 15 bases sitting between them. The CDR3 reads CASSVRPDRGEQFF. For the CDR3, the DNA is TGTGCCAGCAGCGTTCGACCGGATAGGGGTGAGCAGTTCTTC.

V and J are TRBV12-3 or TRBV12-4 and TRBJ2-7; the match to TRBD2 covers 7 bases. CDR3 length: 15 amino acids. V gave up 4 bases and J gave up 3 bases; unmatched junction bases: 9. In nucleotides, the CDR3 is TGTGCCAGCAGTTCCTCCTTGTGGGACTACTACGAGCAGTACTTC. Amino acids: CASSSSLWDYYEQYF.

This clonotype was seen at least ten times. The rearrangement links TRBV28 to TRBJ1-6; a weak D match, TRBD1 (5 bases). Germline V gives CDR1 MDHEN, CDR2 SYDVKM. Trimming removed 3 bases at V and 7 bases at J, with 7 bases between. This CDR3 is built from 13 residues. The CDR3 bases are TGTGCCAGCAGTTTGGGGGGGAATTCACCCCTCCACTTT. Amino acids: CASSLGGNSPLHF.

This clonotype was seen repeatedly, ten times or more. Here the CDR3 DNA reads TGTGCCAGCAGCGTGGGGGGGGACCCCTCCTACGAGCAGTACTTC. Its translation: CASSVGGDPSYEQYF. This chain connects TRBV9 to TRBJ2-7; the match to TRBD2 covers 7 bases. The V gene end was trimmed by 2 bases and the J gene end by 0 bases; junction bases not matched to a gene: 5. The CDR3 extends over 15 amino acids. Germline V gene lookup returns CDR1 SGDLS and CDR2 YYNGEE.

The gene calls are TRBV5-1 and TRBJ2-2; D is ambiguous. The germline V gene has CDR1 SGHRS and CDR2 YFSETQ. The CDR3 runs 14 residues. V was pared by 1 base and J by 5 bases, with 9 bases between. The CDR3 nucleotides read TGCGCCAGCAGCTTGTTATCTGAAACCGGGGAGCTGTTTTTT. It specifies CASSLLSETGELFF.